The next 13 T cell receptor beta chains were all read from a single sample in a study of blood T cell repertoires in COVID-19. The protocol was immunoSEQ multiplex PCR, while the TCRdb copy is restricted to in-frame clones and leaves out a portion. The sample holds some 350,000 clones; around 88% are singletons and the top ten take just under 3%. The sample was peripheral blood. The receptors were sampled from a man aged 30 to 39 with active or convalescent COVID-19.

This clone was observed at least ten times. The J gene is TRBJ2-7, the V gene TRBV19; D is possibly TRBD1 (6 bases). Germline values: CDR1 LNHDA, CDR2 SQIVND (reference sequence). This CDR3 is built from 13 residues. The ends were cut back, 1 base at V and 3 bases at J, with 7 bases in the middle. The CDR3 nucleotides are TGTGCCAGTAGTATAGTGGACAGCTACGAGCAGTACTTC. As protein: CASSIVDSYEQYF.

The chain couples TRBV3-1 (or the pseudogene TRBV3-2) to TRBJ1-5; D is unresolved. There are 15 residues in the CDR3. Trimming cost V 0 bases and J 4 bases, with 10 bases left between them. The germline CDR1 and CDR2 sequences are LGHDT and YNNKEL (reference sequence). The CDR3, as DNA: TGTGCCAGCAGCCAAGAGCCCGGGGTTAATCAGCCCCAGCATTTT. It encodes CASSQEPGVNQPQHF.

This clone was counted ten times or more. The rearrangement uses TRBV5-6 and TRBJ1-6; TRBD1 aligns across 8 bases. V lost 3 bases, J lost 7 bases, and 12 bases stayed unmatched. Germline V lookup: CDR1 SGHDT, CDR2 YYEEEE. The CDR3 loop spans 17 amino acids. This CDR3 reads CASSYLRTGQSNSPLHF. DNA of the CDR3: TGTGCCAGCAGCTACCTCCGGACAGGGCAGAGCAATTCACCCCTCCACTTT.

The chain employs TRBV11-2 and TRBJ2-1; 12 bases fit TRBD2. Per germline, CDR1 SGHAT and CDR2 FQNNGV. The CDR3 runs 15 residues. Unmatched junction bases numbered 3, after V lost 3 bases and J lost 6 bases. The DNA of the CDR3 is TGTGCCAGCAGCTTTGGACTAGCGGGAAGCAATGAGCAGTTCTTC. It yields the protein CASSFGLAGSNEQFF.

The rearrangement joins TRBV11-3 to TRBJ2-5, with TRBD1 as a possible D gene (6 bases). Germline CDR1 SGHNT, CDR2 YENEEA. V was shortened by 1 base and J by 4 bases, with 10 bases between the two germline ends. The CDR3 is 14 amino acids. This CDR3 reads CASSLAGVPETQYF. The CDR3 DNA sequence: TGTGCCAGCAGCTTAGCAGGGGTCCCAGAGACCCAGTACTTC.

V gene TRBV29-1 combines with J gene TRBJ1-2; 9 bases fit TRBD1. This CDR3 contains 12 residues. V trimming: 7 bases; J trimming: 7 bases; junction bases outside the gene matches: 7. Germline loops: CDR1 SQVTM, CDR2 ANQGSEA. CDR3 bases: TGCAGCGCCTACGGGACAGGGAGTGGCTACACCTTC. Amino acids: CSAYGTGSGYTF. The full variable domain, in which reference TRBV29-1 and TRBJ1-2 provide the parts outside the CDR3, is SAVISQKPSRDICQRGTSLTIQCQVDSQVTMMFWYRQQPGQSLTLIATANQGSEATYESGFVIDKFPISRPNLTFSTLTVSNMSPEDSSIYLCSAYGTGSGYTFGSGTRLTVV.

This clone has just a few counts. The chain carries TRBV5-1 and TRBJ2-1, with 10 bases aligning to TRBD1. With V trimmed by 4 bases and J by 5 bases, 3 bases remained unmatched. CDR1 is SGHRS and CDR2 is YFSETQ in the germline V gene. This CDR3 comprises 14 residues. The CDR3, as DNA: TGCGCCAGCAGCACCGGGACAGGGGACAATGAGCAGTTCTTC. Translation: CASSTGTGDNEQFF.

This chain connects TRBV4-1 to TRBJ2-3, with 14 bases matching TRBD2. Per the germline V gene, CDR1 is MGHRA and CDR2 is YSYEKL. V lost 5 bases and J lost 0; bases outside the gene matches: 13. CDR3 size: 20 residues. In nucleotides, the CDR3 is TGCGCCAGCAGCGGACTCGGACTAGCGGGAGGCCCTTATAGCACAGATACGCAGTATTTT. Residues: CASSGLGLAGGPYSTDTQYF.

The chain employs TRBV3-1 (or the pseudogene TRBV3-2) and TRBJ1-2, with D unresolved. This CDR3 contains 12 residues. V was pared by 2 bases and J by 7 bases, with 8 bases between. Per germline, CDR1 LGHDT and CDR2 YNNKEL (reference sequence). The CDR3 spells CASSQKRGGYTF. CDR3 nucleotide sequence: TGTGCCAGCAGCCAAAAGCGGGGTGGCTACACCTTC.

This chain links TRBV24-1 with TRBJ1-2, with D unclear. The V gene lost 1 base and the J gene lost 5 bases, with 10 bases spanning the gap. The CDR3 is made up of 14 amino acids. Per the germline V gene, CDR1 is KGHDR and CDR2 is SFDVKD. For the CDR3, the DNA is TGTGCCACCAGTGATTTAGGGCGAGGGTATGGCTACACCTTC. Protein product: CATSDLGRGYGYTF.

The chain has TRBV7-2 and TRBJ2-3; D is possibly TRBD1 (5 bases). The CDR3 contains 14 residues. Trimming shortened V by 0 bases and J by 7 bases, and 11 bases separated the two germline ends. Per germline, CDR1 SGHTA and CDR2 FQGNSA. The DNA for the CDR3 is TGTGCCAGCAGCTTAGCAGGGGATCTAAATACGCAGTATTTT. This codes for CASSLAGDLNTQYF. The complete variable domain, with remaining parts taken from reference TRBV7-2 and TRBJ2-3, reads GAGVSQSPSNKVTEKGKDVELRCDPISGHTALYWYRQSLGQGLEFLIYFQGNSAPDKSGLPSDRFSAERTGGSVSTLTIQRTQQEDSAVYLCASSLAGDLNTQYFGPGTRLTVL.

This clone was detected once. The chain combines TRBV27 with TRBJ2-1, with a possible D match to TRBD2 (6 bases). Trimming pared 6 bases from V and 8 bases from J, leaving 17 bases between. The V gene's germline CDR1 is MNHEY and CDR2 SMNVEV (reference sequence). The CDR3 length is 14 residues. The CDR3 region has the DNA TGTGCCAGCAGGGACCCGGGACTTGAAGATGAGCAGTTCTTC. This codes for CASRDPGLEDEQFF.

The rearrangement links TRBV24-1 to TRBJ2-3; D is possibly TRBD1 (7 bases). Trimming stripped 5 bases from V and 5 bases from J, with 19 bases between. The CDR3 runs to 16 residues. The V gene's germline CDR1 is KGHDR and CDR2 SFDVKD. CDR3 amino acids: CATSVDRRGVGDTQYF. The CDR3 DNA reads as TGTGCCACCAGTGTGGACAGGAGGGGTGTGGGAGATACGCAGTATTTT.